The clone carrying this T cell receptor beta chain was seen a single time. Its antigen is not known. The source of the sample is a study of somatic mutations in cytotoxic T cells in rheumatoid arthritis. Looking at the study overall: Patient blood (approximately 30 ml EDTA) was collected right after diagnosis, preceding any treatment. Certain V beta antibody-stained T-cell populations, V beta1+ cells sequenced for TCRB among them, were flow-sorted to nearly 100% purity.

General observations from the study: Antigen specificity of the expanded CD8+ clones was not determined.

The table came from immunoSEQ multiplex PCR; TCRdb's copy has only in-frame clones and leaves some out. This sample has more than 20,000 clones, with roughly 80% found just once. Unmatched junction bases numbered 7, after V lost 3 bases and J lost 0 bases. This CDR3 is 17 amino acids long. Germline loops: CDR1 MDHEN, CDR2 SYDVKM. The sequenced sample consisted of CD8+ T cells sorted from blood. The genes are TRBV28 and TRBJ2-5; 10 nucleotides line up with TRBD2. The sequence was obtained from an adult with rheumatoid arthritis. CDR3 nucleotides: TGTGCCAGCAGTTTCGCGCTAGCGGGGGTGAACCAAGAGACCCAGTACTTC. This sequence encodes CASSFALAGVNQETQYF.